This T cell receptor beta chain originates from a study of T cell repertoires in cytomegalovirus infection. V lost 0 bases and J lost 5, with 11 bases in between. Looked up from germline, CDR1 is MGHRA and CDR2 is YSYEKL. The CDR3 consists of 15 residues. TCRdb recomputed calls from the reads with MiXCR, one row per CDR3 protein. In the table there are around 740,000 distinct CDR3 sequences, 35% to 45% of which are singletons. This TCR derives from a human donor in good health (CMV status not recorded). Some clones in this sample may be carry-over from other donors' samples. The sample was PBMCs. This chain joins TRBV4-1 and TRBJ1-5; D ambiguous. DNA of the CDR3: TGCGCCAGCAGCCAAGATCCCGCCGGGGATCAGCCCCAGCATTTT. Translating it yields CASSQDPAGDQPQHF.